What follows describes a single T cell receptor (beta chain). The CDR3 covers 17 residues. V shed 6 bases, J shed 3 bases, and the junction held 12 bases outside the gene matches. The V gene's germline CDR1 is SNHLY and CDR2 FYNNEI. The sample comes from a study of OX40 agonist ivuxolimab in advanced cancers. Assay: immunoSEQ multiplex PCR; the TCRdb copy retains only in-frame clones and omits some. The repertoire holds approximately 45,000 clones, with 88% as singletons. The sequenced sample was CD4+ or CD8+ T cells sorted from blood, obtained in a trial of the OX40 agonist ivuxolimab. The J gene is TRBJ2-3, the V gene TRBV2; 10 nucleotides align to TRBD2. The TCR was taken from an adult with an advanced solid tumor such as melanoma, head and neck, liver or kidney cancer. The CDR3, as DNA: TGTGCCAGCAGGGAGAGGGATAGCGGGGGGCAAACAGATACGCAGTATTTT. It specifies CASRERDSGGQTDTQYF.